This T cell receptor beta chain was obtained from a study of cytomegalovirus exposure and HLA in healthy donors. In the study overall: One earlier analysis, a look at about 179 million T cells, found fewer than 140 million unique TCR beta sequences.

CDR3 size: 13 residues. V dropped 3 bases and J dropped 4; count of bases not matched to a gene: 1. The V gene's germline CDR1 is SGHTA and CDR2 FQGNSA. Study-level points and caveats: Among TCR beta chains of equal frequency, HLA-associated ones were more clonally expanded in a later analysis. A later analysis appeared to link common viral pathogens to several of the most significant clusters.

The study ran its PCR with 60 Vbeta and 13 Jbeta primers. Profiled with immunoSEQ multiplex PCR; TCRdb holds only in-frame clones, not every one. The table lists 60,000 to 80,000 clones, approximately 80% of them singletons, with 2.5% to 3.5% in the top ten. Comment on this clone: Its specificity is not known.

The chain is built from TRBV7-2 and TRBJ2-5, with 8 bases matching TRBD1. The sequencing input was PBMCs. This TCR was sampled from a woman aged 30 to 39 in good health and CMV-seronegative. The CDR3 loop reads CASSFDRGETQYF. In nucleotides, the CDR3 is TGTGCCAGCAGCTTTGACAGGGGAGAGACCCAGTACTTC.